This T cell receptor beta chain was recorded in a study of shared T cell receptors in the human thymus. CDR1 is LNHDA, CDR2 SQIVND, per germline (reference sequence). The CDR3 is made up of 16 amino acids. V lost 4 bases to trimming and J lost 2 bases; unmatched junction nucleotides: 6. The data were produced by immunoSEQ multiplex PCR, yet TCRdb's version contains in-frame clones alone and is incomplete. Among about 660,000 clones listed, roughly 90% were seen once. These data also formed part of another study, on human thymus T cells. According to that study: Obtained as resections during corrective heart surgery, the thymus tissue was then studied. Thymic as well as blood repertoires seemed to favor certain V and J genes unevenly.

The chain combines TRBV19 with TRBJ1-5, with TRBD1 identical over 9 bases. Sequences were obtained from thymocytes. The sequence was obtained from a boy younger than two with a congenital heart defect. This CDR3 reads CASSNRDREGNQPQHF. DNA of the CDR3: TGTGCCAGTAGTAACCGGGACAGGGAGGGCAATCAGCCCCAGCATTTT.